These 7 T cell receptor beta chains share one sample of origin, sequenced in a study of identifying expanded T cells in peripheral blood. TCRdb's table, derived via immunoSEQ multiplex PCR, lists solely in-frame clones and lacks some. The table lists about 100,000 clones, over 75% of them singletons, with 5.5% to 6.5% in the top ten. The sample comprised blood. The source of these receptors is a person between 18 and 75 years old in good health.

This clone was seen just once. The DNA of the CDR3 is TGTGCCAGCAGGATCCACGCGGGAACCTACGAGCAGTACTTC. As protein: CASRIHAGTYEQYF. The chain uses TRBV11-3 and TRBJ2-7; possible D gene TRBD2, 6 bases. The CDR3 consists of 14 residues. V lost 6 bases to trimming and J lost 2 bases, with 14 bases between them. Germline values: CDR1 SGHNT, CDR2 YENEEA.

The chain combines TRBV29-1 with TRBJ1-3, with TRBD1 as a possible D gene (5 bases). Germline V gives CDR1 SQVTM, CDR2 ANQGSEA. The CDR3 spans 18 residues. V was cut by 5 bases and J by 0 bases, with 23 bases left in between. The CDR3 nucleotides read TGCAGCGTTCTAAAAAATACGGGGACGGTGAGCTCTGGAAACACCATATATTTT. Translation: CSVLKNTGTVSSGNTIYF.

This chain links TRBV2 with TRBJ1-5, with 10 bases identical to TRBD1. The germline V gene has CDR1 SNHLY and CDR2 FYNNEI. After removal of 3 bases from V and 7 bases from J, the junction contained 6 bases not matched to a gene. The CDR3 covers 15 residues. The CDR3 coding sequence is TGTGCCAGCAGTGAGGGACAGGGGCGCGGACAGCCCCAGCATTTT. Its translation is CASSEGQGRGQPQHF.

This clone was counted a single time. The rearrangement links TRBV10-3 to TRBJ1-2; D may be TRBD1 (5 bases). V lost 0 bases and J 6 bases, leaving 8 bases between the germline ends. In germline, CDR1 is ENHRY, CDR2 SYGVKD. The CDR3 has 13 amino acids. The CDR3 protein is CAISESGLDGYTF. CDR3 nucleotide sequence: TGTGCCATCAGTGAGTCGGGACTTGATGGCTACACCTTC.

The CDR3 bases are TGTGCCAGCAGCACTGGACAGGAGGAGACGAATGAGCAGTTCTTC. Protein product: CASSTGQEETNEQFF. The chain links TRBV7-8 to TRBJ2-1, with 7 bases that match TRBD1. The trim removed 5 bases at V and 7 bases at J, leaving 11 bases unmatched. CDR1 and CDR2 (germline): SGHVS, FQNEAQ. This CDR3 comprises 15 residues.

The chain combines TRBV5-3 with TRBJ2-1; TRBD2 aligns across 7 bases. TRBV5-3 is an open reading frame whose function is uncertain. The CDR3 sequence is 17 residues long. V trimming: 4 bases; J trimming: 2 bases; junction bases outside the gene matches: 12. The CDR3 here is CARSKEPGRVPYNEQFF. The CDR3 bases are TGTGCCAGAAGCAAGGAGCCAGGGAGGGTGCCCTACAATGAGCAGTTCTTC.

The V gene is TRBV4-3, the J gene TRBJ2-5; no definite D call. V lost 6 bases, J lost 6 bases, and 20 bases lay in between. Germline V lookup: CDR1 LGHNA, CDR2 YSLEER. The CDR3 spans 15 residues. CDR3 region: CASSLGVGNEQTQYF. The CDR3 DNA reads TGCGCCAGCAGTCTCGGTGTAGGAAATGAGCAGACCCAGTACTTC.